These T cell receptor beta chains were read from a single sample in a study of neurological immune-mediated disorders. One entry per CDR3 protein, called by TCRdb with MiXCR from the 5' RACE reads. The sample includes about 50,000 distinct CDR3 sequences, approximately 11% seen only once; the top ten take 1.5% to 2%. Sequencing was carried out using PBMCs. All receptors come from a woman between 40 and 55 years old in good health. CDR3s include the opening cysteine and the closing phenylalanine or tryptophan. D genes are given only for firm matches. Size is stated for part of the rows, as once, few or many counts, or as a class when the clone is expanded.

d_call: .
j_call: TRBJ1-5
clone_size: many
v_call: TRBV24-1
cdr3_aa: CATSDSGSYQPQHF
cdr3_nt: TGTGCCACCAGTGATTCCGGTTCGTATCAGCCCCAGCATTTT

d_call: .
j_call: TRBJ1-1
clone_size: many
v_call: TRBV5-5
cdr3_aa: CASSGLRGREAFF
cdr3_nt: TGTGCCAGCAGCGGCCTGAGGGGCAGGGAAGCTTTCTTT

d_call: .
j_call: TRBJ2-7
clone_size: many
v_call: TRBV6-2/TRBV6-3
cdr3_aa: CASSLGSGVRVEQYF
cdr3_nt: TGTGCCAGCAGTTTGGGGAGTGGGGTTCGCGTCGAGCAGTACTTC

d_call: TRBD2
j_call: TRBJ2-1
clone_size: many
v_call: TRBV7-8
cdr3_aa: CASTLRTSGNNEQFF
cdr3_nt: TGTGCCAGCACCTTAAGGACTAGCGGTAACAATGAGCAGTTCTTC

d_call: .
j_call: TRBJ2-1
clone_size: many
v_call: TRBV12-3/TRBV12-4
cdr3_aa: CASSLAPGNYNEQFF
cdr3_nt: TGTGCCAGCAGTTTAGCGCCAGGAAACTACAATGAGCAGTTCTTC

d_call: .
j_call: TRBJ1-3
clone_size: many
v_call: TRBV20-1
cdr3_aa: CSARDLGTRISGNTIYF
cdr3_nt: TGCAGTGCTAGAGATCTGGGCACCCGGATCTCTGGAAACACCATATATTTT

d_call: .
j_call: TRBJ2-4
clone_size: .
v_call: TRBV12-3/TRBV12-4
cdr3_aa: CASSLEPWDKNIQYF
cdr3_nt: TGTGCCAGCAGTTTAGAGCCTTGGGACAAAAACATTCAGTACTTC

d_call: .
j_call: TRBJ1-6
clone_size: many
v_call: TRBV7-2
cdr3_aa: CASSVRQANAYNSPLHF
cdr3_nt: TGTGCCAGCAGCGTCAGACAGGCCAACGCCTATAATTCACCCCTCCACTTT

d_call: TRBD1
j_call: TRBJ2-4
clone_size: many
v_call: TRBV2
cdr3_aa: CASGGTGEKLIQYF
cdr3_nt: TGTGCCAGCGGAGGGACAGGGGAGAAGTTAATTCAGTACTTC

d_call: .
j_call: TRBJ2-7
clone_size: .
v_call: TRBV3-1
cdr3_aa: CASSQVNGPHDQYF
cdr3_nt: TGTGCCAGCAGCCAAGTGAACGGACCCCACGACCAGTACTTC

d_call: TRBD1
j_call: TRBJ1-2
clone_size: many
v_call: TRBV7-8
cdr3_aa: CASSSTGRHNYGYTF
cdr3_nt: TGTGCCAGCAGCTCGACAGGGCGTCACAACTATGGCTACACCTTC

d_call: TRBD1
j_call: TRBJ1-2
clone_size: .
v_call: TRBV7-2
cdr3_aa: CTSSDQQGTGGYTF
cdr3_nt: TGTACCAGCAGCGACCAACAGGGGACGGGTGGCTACACCTTC

d_call: .
j_call: TRBJ2-7
clone_size: .
v_call: TRBV6-2/TRBV6-3
cdr3_aa: CASSDYEQYF
cdr3_nt: TGTGCCAGCAGCGACTACGAGCAGTACTTC

d_call: .
j_call: TRBJ2-2
clone_size: medium-sized
v_call: TRBV7-3
cdr3_aa: CASRITQGTGELFF
cdr3_nt: TGTGCCAGCAGGATCACTCAGGGTACCGGGGAGCTGTTTTTT

d_call: TRBD1
j_call: TRBJ1-4
clone_size: many
v_call: TRBV27
cdr3_aa: CASSSTPGQGAFGKLFF
cdr3_nt: TGTGCCAGCAGCTCCACACCGGGACAGGGGGCGTTTGGAAAACTGTTTTTT

d_call: TRBD1
j_call: TRBJ1-4
clone_size: many
v_call: TRBV25-1
cdr3_aa: CASSGRGRPNEKLFF
cdr3_nt: TGTGCCAGCAGTGGCAGGGGGCGGCCTAATGAAAAACTGTTTTTT

d_call: TRBD1
j_call: TRBJ1-5
clone_size: many
v_call: TRBV20-1
cdr3_aa: CSARIGAGGEYTQPQHF
cdr3_nt: TGCAGTGCTAGGATTGGGGCAGGGGGGGAATATACTCAGCCCCAGCATTTT

d_call: .
j_call: TRBJ1-4
clone_size: many
v_call: TRBV5-1
cdr3_aa: CASSFTRVGSEKLFF
cdr3_nt: TGCGCCAGCAGTTTTACAAGAGTGGGGAGTGAAAAACTGTTTTTT

d_call: .
j_call: TRBJ2-7
clone_size: few
v_call: TRBV4-2
cdr3_aa: CASSRRAHEQYF
cdr3_nt: TGTGCCAGCAGCCGAAGAGCGCACGAGCAGTACTTC

d_call: .
j_call: TRBJ1-1
clone_size: many
v_call: TRBV29-1
cdr3_aa: CSFIRRVSNTEAFF
cdr3_nt: TGCAGCTTTATCAGGCGGGTTTCGAACACTGAAGCTTTCTTT

d_call: .
j_call: TRBJ2-3
clone_size: many
v_call: TRBV6-1
cdr3_aa: CASSRDSWGAYF
cdr3_nt: TGTGCCAGCAGTCGCGACTCGTGGGGTGCGTATTTT

d_call: TRBD1
j_call: TRBJ2-1
clone_size: many
v_call: TRBV7-2
cdr3_aa: CASSRGQAEFF
cdr3_nt: TGTGCCAGCAGCCGTGGACAGGCGGAGTTCTTC

d_call: TRBD1
j_call: TRBJ2-2
clone_size: many
v_call: TRBV20-1
cdr3_aa: CSAQGQVGTGELFF
cdr3_nt: TGCAGTGCTCAGGGACAGGTGGGCACCGGGGAGCTGTTTTTT

d_call: .
j_call: TRBJ2-7
clone_size: many
v_call: TRBV5-1
cdr3_aa: CASSLLMGSGEQYF
cdr3_nt: TGCGCCAGCAGCTTGTTGATGGGGTCCGGCGAGCAGTACTTC

d_call: .
j_call: TRBJ1-1
clone_size: few
v_call: TRBV3-1
cdr3_aa: CASSKLQNTEAFF
cdr3_nt: TGTGCCAGCAGTAAACTTCAGAACACTGAAGCTTTCTTT

d_call: .
j_call: TRBJ2-7
clone_size: many
v_call: TRBV25-1
cdr3_aa: CASSESWAYEQYF
cdr3_nt: TGTGCCAGCAGTGAATCGTGGGCCTACGAGCAGTACTTC

d_call: TRBD1
j_call: TRBJ2-7
clone_size: .
v_call: TRBV7-2
cdr3_aa: CASSVTGTEFEQYF
cdr3_nt: TGTGCCAGCAGCGTCACCGGGACAGAATTTGAGCAGTACTTC

d_call: .
j_call: TRBJ1-2
clone_size: many
v_call: TRBV5-1
cdr3_aa: CASRNPGSSRGGTGYTF
cdr3_nt: TGCGCCAGCAGAAATCCAGGGTCGTCGAGGGGCGGTACTGGCTACACCTTC

d_call: .
j_call: TRBJ1-2
clone_size: many
v_call: TRBV12-3/TRBV12-4
cdr3_aa: CASSFVQGGSGYTF
cdr3_nt: TGTGCCAGCAGTTTTGTCCAGGGAGGGAGTGGCTACACCTTC

d_call: TRBD2
j_call: TRBJ2-7
clone_size: many
v_call: TRBV9
cdr3_aa: CASNLAGGPSYEQYF
cdr3_nt: TGTGCCAGCAACCTAGCGGGAGGGCCATCCTACGAGCAGTACTTC

d_call: .
j_call: TRBJ2-2
clone_size: many
v_call: TRBV6-6
cdr3_aa: CASSRPPGELFF
cdr3_nt: TGTGCCAGCAGCCGCCCACCCGGGGAGCTGTTTTTT

d_call: .
j_call: TRBJ2-5
clone_size: many
v_call: TRBV4-3
cdr3_aa: CASSQGSCVRPWETQYF
cdr3_nt: TGCGCCAGCAGCCAAGGAAGTTGCGTAAGGCCCTGGGAGACCCAGTACTTC

d_call: TRBD2
j_call: TRBJ2-2
clone_size: .
v_call: TRBV7-2
cdr3_aa: CASTQAGFYGELFF
cdr3_nt: TGTGCCAGCACCCAAGCGGGGTTTTACGGGGAGCTGTTTTTT

d_call: TRBD1
j_call: TRBJ1-1
clone_size: many
v_call: TRBV7-3
cdr3_aa: CASSLKPRSWDRWGTEAFF
cdr3_nt: TGTGCCAGCAGCTTAAAACCAAGGTCGTGGGACAGGTGGGGCACTGAAGCTTTCTTT

d_call: .
j_call: TRBJ1-1
clone_size: many
v_call: TRBV20-1
cdr3_aa: CSAHPGEGGNTEAFF
cdr3_nt: TGCAGTGCTCACCCGGGGGAGGGGGGGAACACTGAAGCTTTCTTT

d_call: .
j_call: TRBJ2-2
clone_size: many
v_call: TRBV24-1
cdr3_aa: CATSVVSNTGELFF
cdr3_nt: TGTGCCACCAGTGTAGTATCGAACACCGGGGAGCTGTTTTTT

d_call: TRBD2
j_call: TRBJ2-1
clone_size: many
v_call: TRBV7-3
cdr3_aa: CASSPSPGTSGNEQFF
cdr3_nt: TGTGCCAGCAGCCCGAGTCCCGGGACTAGCGGCAATGAGCAGTTCTTC

d_call: .
j_call: TRBJ2-5
clone_size: many
v_call: TRBV20-1
cdr3_aa: CSALTGPRETQYF
cdr3_nt: TGCAGTGCCCTAACGGGGCCACGGGAGACCCAGTACTTC

d_call: .
j_call: TRBJ2-4
clone_size: many
v_call: TRBV12-3/TRBV12-4
cdr3_aa: CASSEGTWRDIQYF
cdr3_nt: TGTGCCAGCAGTGAGGGGACTTGGCGGGACATTCAGTACTTC

d_call: .
j_call: TRBJ1-5
clone_size: many
v_call: TRBV12-3/TRBV12-4
cdr3_aa: CASSQGVNSNQPQHF
cdr3_nt: TGTGCCAGCAGCCAGGGAGTCAATAGCAATCAGCCCCAGCATTTT

d_call: .
j_call: TRBJ2-2
clone_size: many
v_call: TRBV10-3
cdr3_aa: CAISAGTANTGELFF
cdr3_nt: TGTGCCATCAGTGCGGGGACCGCTAACACCGGGGAGCTGTTTTTT

d_call: .
j_call: TRBJ2-3
clone_size: .
v_call: TRBV10-1
cdr3_aa: CASSESMGVTQYF
cdr3_nt: TGCGCCAGCAGTGAGTCGATGGGGGTTACGCAGTATTTT